This T cell receptor beta chain derives from a study of blood T cell repertoires in COVID-19 (dated by TCRdb to between 2020 and 2021). Study-wide context: Collaborator samples came from the United States, Italy and Spain and covered acute and convalescent phases of COVID-19. The material from the prospective study consisted of cDNA or gDNA derived from T cells, B-cell-depleted T cells, or PBMCs. Where available, HLA class I and class II types were obtained from metadata supplied by the sample provider rather than from assay-based typing. A freely available public database, intended as a resource for researchers studying the immune response to SARS-CoV-2, is where the repertoires were released. Samples were obtained from the ongoing ImmuneRACE study (first 160 participants) and from 1,000 to 1,500 subjects provided by 6 global collaborators. Sample metadata almost always included a de-identified subject ID, COVID-19 status, age in years and sex. Deeply sampled blood TCRbeta repertoires from subjects exposed to, actively infected with, or recovered from COVID-19 were included in the dataset. The research as a whole found: Clinical and demographic metadata were provided uncurated, with the amount varying by source and participant.

Enrolling through a virtual design, the prospective study's participants ranged in age from roughly 18 to 95 years and lived across roughly 24 United States geographic areas. In the prospective study, cohorts were assigned on the basis of participant-reported clinical history obtained from a screening survey and a study questionnaire. ImmuneRACE Cohort 3 recovered participants were defined by two consecutive negative NP/OP PCR tests, healthcare professional clearance, or symptom resolution. Each participant in the prospective study had whole blood, serum and a nasopharyngeal or oropharyngeal swab collected by mobile phlebotomists. Over a roughly 2-month period, participants in the prospective study had the option of providing additional blood draws and questionnaires. Before DNA extraction, blood samples from the prospective study were shipped at room temperature or frozen. The germline V gene (reference sequence) yields MNHEY for CDR1 and SMNVEV for CDR2. V is pared back by 3 bases and J by 8 bases, with 13 bases lying between the germline termini. The CDR3 runs 13 residues from the cysteine to the phenylalanine. Of the read, only the CDR3 DNA is kept; its 39 bases are in frame from base 1.

A note on this clone: The target of this receptor is not known. The sample holds no much larger clone one base away, and base qualities are not on file.

The immunoSEQ Assay, a bias-controlled multiplex PCR, was used to amplify TCRbeta CDR3 regions from genomic DNA. The authors' pipeline ran thus. Nucleated cell counts per sample were estimated from amplification of reference gene primers within the assay. To quantify the absolute abundance of each unique TCRbeta CDR3 rearrangement, sequence reads were collapsed and filtered. For each sample, productive Simpson clonality was calculated as the square root of Simpson's diversity index over productive rearrangements. Here the immuneACCESS table is served through TCRdb, limited to in-frame sequences with V and J called. Missing clones are a known gap in these copies; in checked studies unresolved V genes cover under half, and the rest lacks a known reason. V, J and clone size are those of that table, while D and trimming were read from the DNA. The sample table contains 100,000 to 150,000 clones; only one count was recorded for 86% of them. Jointly, the top ten make up roughly 2.3% of the sample.

The sequence links TRBV27 to TRBJ1-2, and possibly TRBD1, on 6 matching bases. The source of this sequence is a woman aged 50 to 60 who had recovered from COVID-19. The sequencing input was PBMCs or T cells enriched from blood (not recorded which). The bases read TGTGCCAGCAGTTTTCGGGGGGCTGGGGGCTACACCTTC. It encodes CASSFRGAGGYTF.